These 18 T cell receptor beta chains came from one sample sequenced in a study of CD8+ T cells in alopecia areata. This sample's treatment: oral pan-JAK inhibitor, 5-10 mg twice daily. Extracted from the samples, RNA was reverse transcribed into cDNA to serve as the sequencing template. Only in-frame clones appear in the TCRdb table, and some are missing; sequencing was by immunoSEQ multiplex PCR. This sample yields about 120,000 clones, of which more than 40% are seen a single time; 0.46% belongs to the top ten. The sequenced sample was CD4+ T cells sorted from blood, obtained at week 4, from a patient treated with tofacitinib. These receptor sequences come from a human donor with alopecia areata.

This clone came up a few times. The gene calls are TRBV4-1 and TRBJ1-6; a weak D match, TRBD1 (5 bases). V was shortened by 3 bases and J by 10 bases, with 16 bases between the two germline ends. Germline values: CDR1 MGHRA, CDR2 YSYEKL. The CDR3 totals 15 residues. The CDR3 DNA reads TGCGCCAGCAGCCATCTGGGGCGCAGGGAATCACCCCTCCACTTT. Protein: CASSHLGRRESPLHF.

The chain has TRBV2 and TRBJ2-3; 7 bases are a match to TRBD1. The germline V gene encodes CDR1 SNHLY and CDR2 FYNNEI. The V and J ends lost 6 bases and 0 bases, in that order; junction bases with no gene match: 12. The CDR3 length is 17 residues. CDR3 in DNA: TGTGCCAGCAGACCCATCTTGGGGACAGAGAGCACAGATACGCAGTATTTT. It translates to CASRPILGTESTDTQYF.

The rearrangement joins TRBV23-1 to TRBJ1-6; D not resolved. TRBV23-1 is given ORF status, its function remaining uncertain. V gave up 2 bases and J gave up 0 bases, with 17 bases separating them. The length of the CDR3 is 19 residues. The CDR3 protein is CASSQISSGRGSYNSPLHF. DNA of the CDR3: TGCGCCAGCAGTCAAATATCGAGCGGCCGAGGCTCCTATAATTCACCCCTCCACTTT.

The chain carries TRBV29-1 and TRBJ2-7; 7 bases fit TRBD1. Trimming cost V 4 bases and J 2 bases; bases outside gene matches: 5. The CDR3 runs 13 residues. Germline CDR1 reads SQVTM; CDR2 reads ANQGSEA. The CDR3 DNA is TGCAGCGTTGTACGGGACAGTCCCTACGAGCAGTACTTC. Amino acids: CSVVRDSPYEQYF.

A remark on this clone: Other DNA sequences in this sample translate to the same CDR3. The chain combines TRBV29-1 with TRBJ2-6; D call uncertain. Germline assignment: CDR1 SQVTM and CDR2 ANQGSEA. The CDR3 covers 14 residues. V lost 6 bases, J lost 0 bases, and 9 bases lay in between. The CDR3 here is CSVAPGSGANVLTF. As DNA, the CDR3 is TGCAGCGTAGCCCCGGGCTCTGGGGCCAACGTCCTGACTTTC.

This clone was seen more than once but under ten times. The chain links TRBV5-6 to TRBJ1-5; D not resolved. The V gene's germline CDR1 is SGHDT and CDR2 YYEEEE. The CDR3 has 15 residues. Trimming took 1 base from V and 6 from J, leaving 14 bases between them. The CDR3: CASSLYAGYPQPQHF. CDR3 nucleotide sequence: TGTGCCAGCAGCTTGTATGCAGGCTACCCTCAGCCCCAGCATTTT.

This clone was observed a few times. The chain couples TRBV7-9 to TRBJ1-1; D possibly corresponds to TRBD1 (5 bases). Trimming pared 7 bases from V and 0 bases from J, leaving 9 bases between. The germline V gene encodes CDR1 SEHNR and CDR2 FQNEAQ (reference sequence). The CDR3 covers 13 residues. CDR3 bases: TGTGCCAGCACCACGGGGGTGAACACTGAAGCTTTCTTT. Its translation: CASTTGVNTEAFF.

The chain has TRBV29-1 and TRBJ2-1, with 9 bases identical to TRBD1. The CDR3 spans 15 residues. Germline loops: CDR1 SQVTM, CDR2 ANQGSEA. The ends lost 6 bases at V and 5 bases at J; junction bases unmatched: 11. CDR3 DNA sequence: TGCAGCGTCTTCGGACTACAGGGGGCGGACAATGAGCAGTTCTTC. Protein sequence: CSVFGLQGADNEQFF.

This chain links TRBV21-1 with TRBJ2-4; TRBD1 is the table's D call, not checked against the DNA. TRBV21-1 is a listed pseudogene. The CDR3 is 17 residues long. The CDR3 DNA reads TGTGCCAGCAGCACAACGCACCGACAGCCCGGGCCGGACATTCAGTACTTC. It codes for CASSTTHRQPGPDIQYF.

The genes are TRBV2 and TRBJ2-6, with D tentatively TRBD1 (5 bases). Germline lookup yields CDR1 SNHLY and CDR2 FYNNEI. This CDR3 region has 13 residues. Between the trimmed V and J ends, which lost 6 bases and 2 bases, there was a span of 5 bases. As DNA, the CDR3 is TGTGCCAGCAGGGGGCCTGGGGCCAACGTCCTGACTTTC. Translation gives CASRGPGANVLTF.

This chain joins TRBV29-1 and TRBJ2-7, with 13 bases identical to TRBD2. The CDR3 consists of 14 residues. V was clipped by 7 bases and J by 10 bases; unmatched bases: 13. Germline V CDR1 and CDR2: SQVTM, ANQGSEA. CDR3 sequence reads: CSAGLGLAGKEQYF. The CDR3 DNA follows: TGCAGCGCTGGTCTGGGACTAGCGGGGAAAGAACAGTACTTC.

The sample holds a few counts of this clone. This rearrangement joins TRBV6-5 to TRBJ2-7; TRBD2 might be the D (5 bases). Per germline, CDR1 MNHEY and CDR2 SVGAGI. Trimming shortened V by 6 bases and J by 7 bases, and 19 bases separated the two germline ends. The CDR3 runs 14 residues. In DNA, the CDR3 is TGTGCCAGCAGCCTACAGCCCTCCACGGGAGAGCAGTACTTC. Amino acids: CASSLQPSTGEQYF.

The chain is built from TRBV25-1 and TRBJ1-1; D gene ambiguous. The germline CDR1 and CDR2 sequences are MGHDK and SYGVNS. V lost 5 bases to trimming and J lost 1 base, with 8 bases between them. CDR3 length equals 13 residues. This chain's CDR3 is CASSLTENTEAFF. The CDR3 DNA reads as TGTGCCAGCAGTTTAACTGAGAACACTGAAGCTTTCTTT.

The CDR3 loop reads CASTGDLTRNEQFF. The CDR3 region has the DNA TGTGCCAGCACTGGTGACCTGACGCGGAATGAGCAGTTCTTC. The V gene is TRBV9, the J gene TRBJ2-1; D is ambiguous. The CDR3 has 14 amino acids. Germline CDR1 is SGDLS and CDR2 is YYNGEE. With 6 bases removed from V and 7 bases from J, the gap between germline ends came to 17 bases.

This clone came up a few times. V and J are TRBV2 and TRBJ2-1; TRBD2 matches 9 bases. Germline V gene data show CDR1 as SNHLY and CDR2 as FYNNEI. The CDR3 runs to 14 residues. Losses at the gene ends were 8 bases for V and 3 bases for J; bases not matched to a gene: 5. CDR3 in DNA: TGTGCCAGCCAAAATAGCGGGAGCTACAATGAGCAGTTCTTC. It specifies CASQNSGSYNEQFF.

This clone was seen only a few times. J is TRBJ2-1 and V is TRBV9; D uncertain. This CDR3 is built from 12 residues. The V gene's germline CDR1 is SGDLS and CDR2 YYNGEE. The V and J ends lost 0 bases and 8 bases respectively, with 6 bases between them. The CDR3 loop reads CASSVVEHEQFF. The CDR3 region has the DNA TGTGCCAGCAGCGTAGTGGAACATGAGCAGTTCTTC.

The DNA of the CDR3 is TGTGCCAGCAGCGTAACGGCTAGCGGGGCACGCGAGACCCAGTACTTC. Translation: CASSVTASGARETQYF. This rearrangement joins TRBV9 to TRBJ2-5; TRBD2 matches 9 bases. The CDR3 totals 16 residues. Germline V gene data show CDR1 as SGDLS and CDR2 as YYNGEE. After removal of 1 base from V and 5 bases from J, the junction contained 9 bases not matched to a gene.

The rearrangement uses TRBV9 and TRBJ2-3, with 7 nucleotides matching TRBD1. V shed 0 bases, J shed 3 bases, and the junction held 4 bases outside the gene matches. This CDR3 has 15 residues. Germline CDR1 SGDLS, CDR2 YYNGEE. The CDR3 is CASSVDPGGTDTQYF. The DNA for the CDR3 is TGTGCCAGCAGCGTAGATCCAGGGGGAACAGATACGCAGTATTTT.